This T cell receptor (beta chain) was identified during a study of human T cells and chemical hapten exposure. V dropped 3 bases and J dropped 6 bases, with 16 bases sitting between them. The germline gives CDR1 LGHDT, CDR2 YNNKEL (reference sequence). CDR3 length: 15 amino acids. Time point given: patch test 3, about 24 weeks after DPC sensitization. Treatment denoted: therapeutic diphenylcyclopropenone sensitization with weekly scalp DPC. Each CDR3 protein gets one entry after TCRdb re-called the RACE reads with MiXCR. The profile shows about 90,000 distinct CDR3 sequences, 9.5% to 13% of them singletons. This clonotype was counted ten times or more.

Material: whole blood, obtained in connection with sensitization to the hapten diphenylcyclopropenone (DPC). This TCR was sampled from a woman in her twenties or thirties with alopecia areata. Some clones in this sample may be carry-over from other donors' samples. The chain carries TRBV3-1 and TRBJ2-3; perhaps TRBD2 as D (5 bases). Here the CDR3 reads CASSQGDLGSDTQYF. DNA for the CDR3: TGTGCCAGCAGCCAGGGAGATCTCGGTTCGGATACGCAGTATTTT.